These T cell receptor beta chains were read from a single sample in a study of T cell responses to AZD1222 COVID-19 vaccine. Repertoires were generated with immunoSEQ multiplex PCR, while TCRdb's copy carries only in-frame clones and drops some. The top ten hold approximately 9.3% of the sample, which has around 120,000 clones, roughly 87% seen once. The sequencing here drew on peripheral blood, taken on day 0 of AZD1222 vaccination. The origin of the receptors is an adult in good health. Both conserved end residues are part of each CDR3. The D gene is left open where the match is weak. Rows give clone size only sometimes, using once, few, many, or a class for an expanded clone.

CASSQLSDEQFF	TGTGCCAGCAGCCAATTAAGCGATGAGCAGTTCTTC	NA	TRBJ2-1	NA	TRBV4-2
CASSLEGQGMEGYTF	TGCGCCAGCAGCTTGGAAGGACAGGGGATGGAGGGCTACACCTTC	NA	TRBJ1-2	TRBD1	TRBV5-1
CASSYTGNEQYF	TGCGCCAGCAGCTATACAGGGAACGAGCAGTACTTC	NA	TRBJ2-7	NA	TRBV5-1
CASSDGLGRGTDTQYF	TGCGCCAGCAGTGACGGTTTGGGGCGAGGCACAGATACGCAGTATTTT	once	TRBJ2-3	NA	TRBV10-2
CASSQEGLATGELFF	TGTGCCAGCAGCCAAGAGGGACTAGCGACCGGGGAGCTGTTTTTT	NA	TRBJ2-2	TRBD2	TRBV4-2
CASSQLGDNSPLHF	TGTGCCAGCAGCCAATTAGGGGATAATTCACCCCTCCACTTT	NA	TRBJ1-6	NA	TRBV3-1/TRBV3-2
CASSSYSLYGYTF	TGTGCCAGCAGCTCCTACTCCCTCTATGGCTACACCTTC	NA	TRBJ1-2	NA	TRBV5-4
CASSLAALLGDTGELFF	TGTGCCAGCAGCTTGGCAGCCCTGCTCGGTGACACCGGGGAGCTGTTTTTT	NA	TRBJ2-2	NA	TRBV5-5
CASSGLDFDTDTQYF	TGTGCCAGCAGTGGACTAGATTTCGACACAGATACGCAGTATTTT	NA	TRBJ2-3	NA	TRBV25-1
CASSLAPSGSFNEQFF	TGCGCCAGCAGCTTGGCCCCCAGCGGGAGTTTCAATGAGCAGTTCTTC	once	TRBJ2-1	TRBD2	TRBV5-1
CASSLMDEQFF	TGTGCCAGCAGTTTAATGGACGAGCAGTTCTTC	once	TRBJ2-1	NA	TRBV12-3/TRBV12-4
CASSQSGGTYNEQFF	TGTGCCAGCAGCCAAAGCGGGGGGACTTACAATGAGCAGTTCTTC	NA	TRBJ2-1	TRBD2	TRBV7-9
CASSLGGGFLAGESTDTQYF	TGTGCCAGCAGCTTAGGAGGGGGTTTCCTAGCGGGAGAGAGCACAGATACGCAGTATTTT	NA	TRBJ2-3	TRBD2	TRBV13
CASSRREGTDTQYF	TGTGCCAGCAGCCGGAGAGAAGGCACAGATACGCAGTATTTT	few	TRBJ2-3	NA	TRBV7-2
CASRERQGAYNEQFF	TGTGCCAGCAGGGAACGACAGGGGGCCTACAATGAGCAGTTCTTC	NA	TRBJ2-1	TRBD1	TRBV2
CASSFSSTGAYEQYF	TGCGCCAGCAGCTTTTCTTCGACAGGAGCCTACGAGCAGTACTTC	NA	TRBJ2-7	NA	TRBV5-1
CASSTEWGQGLYEQYF	TGTGCCAGTAGTACAGAGTGGGGACAGGGCCTCTACGAGCAGTACTTC	NA	TRBJ2-7	TRBD1	TRBV19
CASSFTGNTIYF	TGTGCCAGCAGCTTCACTGGAAACACCATATATTTT	NA	TRBJ1-3	NA	TRBV5-4
CASSLIQREQYF	TGTGCCAGCAGCTTAATCCAGCGAGAGCAGTACTTC	NA	TRBJ2-7	NA	TRBV7-2
CASSPQGSYTGELFF	TGTGCCAGCAGCCCTCAGGGGTCCTACACCGGGGAGCTGTTTTTT	NA	TRBJ2-2	NA	TRBV5-5
CASRLTGLANYGYTF	TGTGCCAGCAGATTGACAGGCCTAGCTAACTATGGCTACACCTTC	NA	TRBJ1-2	NA	TRBV2
CASSLPTGDNEQFF	TGCGCCAGCAGCTTACCGACAGGGGACAATGAGCAGTTCTTC	NA	TRBJ2-1	TRBD1	TRBV5-1
CASSRSSGARSYNEQFF	TGTGCCAGCAGCCGTAGTAGCGGGGCACGCTCCTACAATGAGCAGTTCTTC	NA	TRBJ2-1	TRBD2	TRBV5-4
CASSLGRVSYEQYF	TGCGCCAGCAGCTTGGGTCGGGTCTCCTACGAGCAGTACTTC	NA	TRBJ2-7	NA	TRBV5-1
CASSLVGVTEAFF	TGCGCCAGCAGCTTGGTGGGGGTCACTGAAGCTTTCTTT	NA	TRBJ1-1	NA	TRBV5-1
CASLQVNTGELFF	TGCGCCAGCCTTCAGGTTAACACCGGGGAGCTGTTTTTT	few	TRBJ2-2	NA	TRBV10-1
CASSTGPGNTIYF	TGTGCCAGCAGCACAGGGCCTGGAAACACCATATATTTT	NA	TRBJ1-3	NA	TRBV11-1
CASSLWTRGADTQYF	TGTGCCAGCAGCTTATGGACTAGGGGTGCAGATACGCAGTATTTT	NA	TRBJ2-3	TRBD2	TRBV13
CAISDPTSLQETQYF	TGTGCCATCAGTGACCCGACTAGCCTCCAAGAGACCCAGTACTTC	NA	TRBJ2-5	TRBD2	TRBV10-3
CATSDLSPEGYNEQFF	TGTGCCACCAGTGATTTGTCCCCGGAAGGCTACAATGAGCAGTTCTTC	NA	TRBJ2-1	NA	TRBV24-1
CASSQGYRGGEQFF	TGTGCCAGCAGCCAAGGATACAGGGGCGGTGAGCAGTTCTTC	NA	TRBJ2-1	TRBD1	TRBV3-1/TRBV3-2
CASSYESKTYEQYF	TGTGCCAGCAGTTACGAAAGCAAAACCTACGAGCAGTACTTC	NA	TRBJ2-7	NA	TRBV6-5
CASKQDRAYTEAFF	TGTGCCAGCAAACAGGACAGGGCCTACACTGAAGCTTTCTTT	NA	TRBJ1-1	TRBD1	TRBV6-5
CASSYTGTYEQYF	TGTGCCAGCAGTTACACGGGAACCTACGAGCAGTACTTC	NA	TRBJ2-7	NA	TRBV6-6
CSASDVGEGEAFF	TGCAGTGCTAGTGACGTTGGGGAAGGTGAAGCTTTCTTT	NA	TRBJ1-1	NA	TRBV20-1
CASSSSQPFDIQYF	TGCGCCAGCAGCTCTTCGCAACCTTTCGACATTCAGTACTTC	once	TRBJ2-4	NA	TRBV5-1
CASSTYRSSYEQYF	TGTGCCAGCAGCACTTATAGGAGCTCCTACGAGCAGTACTTC	NA	TRBJ2-7	NA	TRBV28